The clone carrying this T cell receptor (beta chain) has more than one count but fewer than ten. The antigen is unknown. Here immunoSEQ multiplex PCR was the method, and the copy in TCRdb shows in-frame clones only, minus some. The top ten hold roughly 1.6% of the sample, which has 30,000 to 35,000 clones, roughly four fifths seen once. CDR1 MNHNY and CDR2 SVGAGI come from the germline V gene (reference sequence). Unmatched junction bases numbered 4, after V lost 6 bases and J lost 2 bases. The CDR3 extends over 14 amino acids. Antigen-specific CD4+ T cells expanded by the ViraFEST assay with viral peptide pools were then sequenced. Isolating CD4+ T cells followed about 11 days of culture. Subjects were given two BNT162b2 or mRNA-1273 vaccine doses. None of these healthy vaccinees had been infected with SARS-CoV-2 before vaccination. The culture medium for some 2 million PBMC per well included roughly 10 IU/ml IL-2 and roughly 10 ug/ml peptides.

The data belong to a study of vaccination effects on CD4 cells after COVID-19. The receptor was derived from a human donor who received a COVID-19 vaccine. Some clones in this sample may be carry-over from other donors' samples. The source material was CD4+ T cells from PBMCs cultured with HCoV-NL63 spike peptides, sampled after COVID-19 vaccination. The chain combines TRBV6-6 with TRBJ2-7, with 10 bases matching TRBD1. CDR3 region: CASSPGQGAYEQYV. The CDR3, as DNA: TGTGCCAGCAGCCCAGGACAGGGGGCCTACGAGCAGTACGTC.